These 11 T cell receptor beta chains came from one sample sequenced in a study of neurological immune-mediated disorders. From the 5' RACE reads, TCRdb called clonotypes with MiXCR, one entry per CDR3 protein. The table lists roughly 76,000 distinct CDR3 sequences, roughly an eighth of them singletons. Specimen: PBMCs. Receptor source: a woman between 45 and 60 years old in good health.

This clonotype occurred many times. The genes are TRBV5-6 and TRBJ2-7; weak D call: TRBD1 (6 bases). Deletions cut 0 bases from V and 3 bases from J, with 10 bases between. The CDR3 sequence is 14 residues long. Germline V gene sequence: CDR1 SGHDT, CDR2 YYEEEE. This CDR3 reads CASSLGGDNYEQYF. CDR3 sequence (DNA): TGTGCCAGCAGCTTGGGAGGGGACAACTACGAGCAGTACTTC.

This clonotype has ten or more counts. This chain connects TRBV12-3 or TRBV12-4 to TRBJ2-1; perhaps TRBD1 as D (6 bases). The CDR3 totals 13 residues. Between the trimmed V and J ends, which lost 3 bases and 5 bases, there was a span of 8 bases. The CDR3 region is CASSFQGNNEQFF. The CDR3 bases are TGTGCCAGCAGTTTCCAGGGGAACAATGAGCAGTTCTTC.

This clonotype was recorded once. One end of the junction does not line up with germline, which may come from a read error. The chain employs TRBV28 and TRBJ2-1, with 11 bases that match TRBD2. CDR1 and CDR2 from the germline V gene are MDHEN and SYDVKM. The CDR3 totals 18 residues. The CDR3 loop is CDSSSPVIAGGDRDEKFF. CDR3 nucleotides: TGTGACAGCAGTTCGCCCGTGATAGCGGGGGGGGATCGGGATGAGAAGTTCTTC.

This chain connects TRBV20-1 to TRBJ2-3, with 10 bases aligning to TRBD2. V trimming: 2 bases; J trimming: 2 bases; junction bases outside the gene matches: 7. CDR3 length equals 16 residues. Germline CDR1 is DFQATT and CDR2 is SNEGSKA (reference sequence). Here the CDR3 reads CSARLAGATITDTQYF. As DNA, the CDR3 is TGCAGTGCTAGACTAGCGGGGGCTACGATCACAGATACGCAGTATTTT.

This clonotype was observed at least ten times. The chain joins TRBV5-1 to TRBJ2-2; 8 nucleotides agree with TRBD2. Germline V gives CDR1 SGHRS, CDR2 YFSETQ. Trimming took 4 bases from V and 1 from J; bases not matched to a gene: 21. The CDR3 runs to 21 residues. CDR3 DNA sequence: TGCGCCAGCAGCACACCAACGGGACTAGACCTGTATCGGTTGAACACCGGGGAGCTGTTTTTT. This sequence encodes CASSTPTGLDLYRLNTGELFF.

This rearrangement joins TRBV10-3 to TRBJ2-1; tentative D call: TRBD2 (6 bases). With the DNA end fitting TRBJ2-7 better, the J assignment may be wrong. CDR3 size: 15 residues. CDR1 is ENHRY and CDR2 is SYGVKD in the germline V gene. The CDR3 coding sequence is TGTGCCATCAGTGAGTTGGCGGGATCCTACGATGAGCAGTACTTC. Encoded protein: CAISELAGSYDEQYF.

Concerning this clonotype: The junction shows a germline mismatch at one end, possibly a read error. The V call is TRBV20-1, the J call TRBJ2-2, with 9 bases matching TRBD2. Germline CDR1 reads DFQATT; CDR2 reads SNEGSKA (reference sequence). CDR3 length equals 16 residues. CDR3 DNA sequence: TGTAGTGCTAGAGATCGCCTAGCGGGAAGACCCGGGGAGCAGTTTTTT. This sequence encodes CSARDRLAGRPGEQFF.

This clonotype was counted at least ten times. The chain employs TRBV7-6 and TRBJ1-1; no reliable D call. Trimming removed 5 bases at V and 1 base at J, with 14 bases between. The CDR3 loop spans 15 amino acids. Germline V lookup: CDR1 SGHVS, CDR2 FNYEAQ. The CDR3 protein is CASSAIGPPNTEAFF. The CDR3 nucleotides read TGTGCCAGCAGCGCAATAGGGCCGCCGAACACTGAAGCTTTCTTT.

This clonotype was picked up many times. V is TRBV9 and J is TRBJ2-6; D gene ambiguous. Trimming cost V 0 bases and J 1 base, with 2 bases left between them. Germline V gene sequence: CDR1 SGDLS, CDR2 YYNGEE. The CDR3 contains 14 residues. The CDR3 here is CASSVVSGANVLTF. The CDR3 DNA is TGTGCCAGCAGCGTAGTGTCTGGGGCCAACGTCCTGACTTTC.

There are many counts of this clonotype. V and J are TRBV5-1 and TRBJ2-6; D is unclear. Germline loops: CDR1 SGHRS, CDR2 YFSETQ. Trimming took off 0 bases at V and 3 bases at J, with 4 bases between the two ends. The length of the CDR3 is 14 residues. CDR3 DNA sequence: TGCGCCAGCAGCTTGGGGTTTGGGGCCAACGTCCTGACTTTC. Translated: CASSLGFGANVLTF.

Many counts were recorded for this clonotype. CDR3 nucleotides: TGTGCCAGCAGCTTGAGGGACAGGGGGAACACTGAAGCTTTCTTT. Encoded protein: CASSLRDRGNTEAFF. This rearrangement joins TRBV5-8 to TRBJ1-1; TRBD1 matches at 10 bases. Germline loops: CDR1 SGHTS, CDR2 YDEGEE. There are 15 residues in the CDR3. V dropped 1 base and J dropped 1; count of bases not matched to a gene: 1.